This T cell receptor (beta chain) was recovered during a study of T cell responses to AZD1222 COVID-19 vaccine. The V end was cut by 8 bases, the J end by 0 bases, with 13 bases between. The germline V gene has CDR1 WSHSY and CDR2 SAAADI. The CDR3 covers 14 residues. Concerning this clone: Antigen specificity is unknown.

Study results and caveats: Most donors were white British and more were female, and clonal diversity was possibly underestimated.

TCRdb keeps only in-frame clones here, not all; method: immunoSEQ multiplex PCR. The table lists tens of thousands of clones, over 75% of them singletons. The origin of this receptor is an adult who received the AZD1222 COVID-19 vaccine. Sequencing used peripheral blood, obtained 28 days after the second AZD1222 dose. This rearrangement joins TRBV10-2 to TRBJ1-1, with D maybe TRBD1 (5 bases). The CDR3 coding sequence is TGCGCCAGCGGGGGGGTAGGGATGAACACTGAAGCTTTCTTT. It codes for CASGGVGMNTEAFF.